This T cell receptor beta chain was documented in a study of CD8 T cells in Susac syndrome. CD8+ and CD4+ T cells from blood underwent TCR beta sequencing. Germline V gene sequence: CDR1 GTSNPN, CDR2 SVGIG (reference sequence). CDR3 length equals 13 residues. Trimming stripped 5 bases from V and 3 bases from J, with 11 bases between. The RNA input was about 0.5 to 1 ug, and it was reverse transcribed with random hexamers. TCRdb reprocessed the immunoSEQ multiplex PCR reads with MiXCR, giving one entry per CDR3 protein. The sample has some 100,000 distinct CDR3 sequences; less than 97% are singletons. A note on this clonotype: Its specificity is unknown.

Overall study results and limits: It was acknowledged in the study that its TCR sequencing and HLA analysis involved a relatively small number of individuals.

The V call is TRBV30, the J call TRBJ2-1, with D possibly being TRBD1 (5 bases). Sequencing input: CD4+ T cells from PBMCs. The TCR sequence derives from a human donor in good health. The CDR3 sequence is CAWAADSYNEQFF. CDR3 DNA: TGTGCCTGGGCCGCCGACAGCTACAATGAGCAGTTCTTC.